This TCR beta chain came from a study of blood T cell repertoires in COVID-19. Study overall: In each case, the material was cDNA or gDNA derived from T cells, B-cell-depleted T cells, or PBMCs.

TCRdb keeps only in-frame clones here, not all; method: immunoSEQ multiplex PCR. The repertoire holds about 170,000 clones, around 82% seen once, with 11% to 15% in the top ten. The CDR3 runs 15 residues. Trimming removed 5 bases from V and 0 bases from J; junction bases left unmatched: 6. Germline V CDR1 and CDR2: SEHNR, FQNEAQ (reference sequence). This clone was picked up one time. This TCR was recovered from a man aged 18 to 30 with active or convalescent COVID-19. Material for sequencing was peripheral blood. V usage is TRBV7-9 and J usage is TRBJ1-1, with 7 positions matching TRBD1. DNA of the CDR3: TGTGCCAGCAGCAAACCGGACAGGATGAACACTGAAGCTTTCTTT. Amino acids: CASSKPDRMNTEAFF.